This TCR beta chain was sequenced for a study of shared clonotypes between healthy human individuals (TCRdb year 2020). Regarding the research as a whole: The cohort comprised two women and three men aged 18 to 49 years. For each donor, CD4 naive and CD4 memory were each given three plates, CD8 naive was given two plates, and CD8 memory was given one plate. To estimate repertoire size and how much clonotypes are shared between individuals, the study performed deep sequencing of blood TCR repertoires from a few healthy adults. Libraries were prepared and TCR repertoires were sequenced by different laboratories using diverse techniques, in order to increase sequencing depth and limit assay-specific biases. Between about 0.9 and 9 billion PBMCs per donor were obtained by leukapheresis.

Points the paper makes about the study in general: Estimated clonotype richness was generally larger for naive than for memory subsets. Even with the large sequencing depth, rarefaction of the sorted-subset datasets indicated that sequencing was incomplete. When a handful of donors were compared, the shared fraction of clonotypes was roughly 5% for naive CD4, about 4% for naive CD8, 2% to 2.5% for memory CD4, and 0.4% for memory CD8. The genetic and exposure-history diversity represented was limited by the small number of donors. Sampling was restricted to blood, and TCR repertoires in tissue are likely to differ from TCR repertoires in blood. Pairwise subsampling led to the expectation that sequencing depth would affect the degree of clonotype sharing among donors. Compared with non-shared clonotypes, the clonotypes found in all four sorted-subset donors had higher generation probabilities.

With regard to this clone: There is no known antigen for this receptor. Base qualities were left out, and no much larger clone turns up one base away.

Healthy HIV-negative adults with no recently reported acute infections or vaccinations were included as donors. Only Caucasian adults living in Nashville, Tennessee, USA were represented among the donors. CD4+ T cells were enriched by magnetic negative selection, after which naive cells were positively selected on CD45RA and the negative fraction was taken as the memory subset. Blood was collected by leukapheresis, and PBMCs were isolated by Ficoll-Histopaque density gradient centrifugation and then cryopreserved in liquid nitrogen vapor phase. Analytical flow cytometry was used to check the purity and quantity of every magnetically sorted T cell population. From each sorted fraction, genomic DNA was isolated and quantified by UV absorbance on a Nanodrop 2000c. The germline V gene encodes CDR1 MNHNY and CDR2 SVGAGI (reference sequence). V is pruned by 8 bases and J by 2 bases, leaving 10 bases of the junction without a gene match. The cysteine opens and the phenylalanine closes a CDR3 of 15 amino acids. The entry retains the CDR3 DNA only, 45 bases that are in frame from base 1.

TCR CDR3 regions were amplified from genomic DNA by multiplex PCR using the deep immunoSEQ assay. Genomic DNA extracted from each cell subset was distributed evenly over all wells of several immunoSEQ 96-well plates, and each plate served as one replicate. For sorted subsets, 200 to 250 ng genomic DNA, equal to 25,000 to 35,000 T cell genomes, was loaded into each replicate PCR. Purified libraries were measured with a Qubit 3.0 fluorometer, size-checked on a Bioanalyzer 2100, and measured again with the KAPA Library Quantification kit. A separate single-read 150-cycle Illumina NextSeq 550 flow cell was used to sequence each immunoSEQ 96-well plate. On the study's bioinformatics: Because only junctional sequences without quality scores were contained in the immunoSEQ output, filtering matching that applied to full-length reads could not be performed. To assign V/J genes and CDR3, sequences were annotated using PyIR, a Python wrapper for IgBLAST v1.9, with IMGT germline references. Reads were removed for weak V/J assignments (E-value above 1e-6), missing CDR3, stop codons, out-of-frame junctions, or ambiguous translated residues. V3J clonotypes were defined by identical inferred V gene, J gene, and CDR3 amino acid sequence. To compute the percentage overlap between repertoires, the number of shared unique clonotypes was divided by the size of the smaller repertoire. Richness of each repertoire was evaluated using RTK rarefaction, the Chao1 estimator, and Recon v2.1 estimates of unobserved clonotypes. For all TCRbeta clonotypes obtained by the gDNA method from a handful of donors, generation probabilities were computed with OLGA. TCRdb took this table from immuneACCESS and kept in-frame rearrangements with V and J called. Such tables lack part of the clones; where checked against another copy, unresolved V genes explain under half of the gap, and the rest is unexplained. V and J calls and clone size are given by that table; D and trimming were obtained from the DNA. A total of around 1.1 million clones appear in this sample, approximately 75% of them only once. Clones ranked in the top ten supply 0.89% of the sample.

The sequencing sample was made of memory CD4+ T cells from PBMCs. The cell subset or site tag for this specimen amounts to: CD45RA-negative fraction. The origin of this receptor is a man younger than 35 in good health. Some clones in this sample may be carry-over from other donors' samples. The sequence joins TRBV6-6 to TRBJ2-5; TRBD1 lines up with 8 middle nucleotides. The CDR3 has the sequence CASATWTGSQETQYF. The DNA reads as follows: TGTGCCAGCGCCACGTGGACAGGGTCGCAAGAGACCCAGTACTTC.